Presented here are 27 T cell receptor beta chains from one specimen sequenced in a study of shared clonotypes between healthy human individuals. CD8 cells regarded as naive lacked CD45RO, were positively chosen for CCR7, and omitted terminally differentiated effector memory CD45RA+ cells. Here immunoSEQ multiplex PCR was the method, and the copy in TCRdb shows in-frame clones only, minus some. In the table there are about 2 million clones, about 94% of which are singletons. Sequences were obtained from naive CD8+ T cells sorted from blood. These receptors all stem from a young man in good health.

The rearrangement joins TRBV6-1 to TRBJ1-2; D gene ambiguous. Per the germline V gene, CDR1 is MNHNS and CDR2 is SASEGT. Deletions cut 1 base from V and 4 bases from J, with 10 bases between. CDR3 length: 14 residues. CDR3 protein: CASSEEKRGYGYTF. CDR3 nucleotides: TGTGCCAGCAGTGAAGAAAAACGGGGCTATGGCTACACCTTC.

The chain couples TRBV6-1 to TRBJ2-7; D is perhaps TRBD1 or TRBD2 (5 bases each). V gave up 2 bases and J gave up 2 bases, with 13 bases separating them. This CDR3 contains 15 residues. Germline CDR1 reads MNHNS; CDR2 reads SASEGT. DNA for the CDR3: TGTGCCAGCAGTGAACGGGGCAGGGCGACCTACGAGCAGTACTTC. Encoded protein: CASSERGRATYEQYF.

Worth noting for this clone: Within the sample, other DNA sequences also encode this same CDR3. This chain connects TRBV2 to TRBJ2-1; TRBD2 matches 11 bases. V gave up 6 bases and J gave up 5 bases; unmatched junction bases: 6. The CDR3 consists of 15 residues. Germline V gene lookup returns CDR1 SNHLY and CDR2 FYNNEI. The CDR3 sequence: CASSPTSGGNNEQFF. In DNA form, the CDR3 reads TGTGCCAGCAGCCCCACTAGCGGGGGAAACAATGAGCAGTTCTTC.

The chain combines TRBV5-1 with TRBJ2-1; possible D gene TRBD1, 6 bases. Germline CDR1 and CDR2: SGHRS and YFSETQ. This CDR3 spans 15 amino acids. Between the trimmed V and J ends, which lost 4 bases and 4 bases, there was a span of 15 bases. The CDR3 spells CASSPQGPWYNEQFF. Here the CDR3 DNA reads TGCGCCAGCAGCCCACAGGGCCCCTGGTACAATGAGCAGTTCTTC.

The chain combines TRBV4-1 with TRBJ2-1, with 9 positions matching TRBD1. After removal of 2 bases from V and 3 bases from J, the junction contained 8 bases not matched to a gene. The germline gives CDR1 MGHRA, CDR2 YSYEKL. The CDR3 covers 17 residues. CDR3 residues: CASSQIPGQGYYNEQFF. The CDR3 DNA is TGCGCCAGCAGCCAAATCCCGGGACAGGGCTACTACAATGAGCAGTTCTTC.

This chain joins TRBV9 and TRBJ2-7; maybe TRBD2 (5 bases). The CDR3 has 14 amino acids. Trimming pared 4 bases from V and 5 bases from J, leaving 16 bases between. Germline CDR1 and CDR2: SGDLS and YYNGEE. The CDR3, as DNA: TGTGCCAGCAGCCCCCGGGGATTGGGTAACGAGCAGTACTTC. Translating gives CASSPRGLGNEQYF.

This clone was seen just once. This same CDR3 is encoded by further DNA sequences in the sample. The chain has TRBV9 and TRBJ2-5; 7 bases agree with TRBD2. The ends lost 4 bases at V and 1 base at J; junction bases unmatched: 4. Germline V lookup: CDR1 SGDLS, CDR2 YYNGEE. The CDR3 extends over 14 amino acids. The CDR3 region is CASSPWGGQETQYF. In nucleotides, the CDR3 is TGTGCCAGCAGCCCTTGGGGGGGCCAAGAGACCCAGTACTTC.

The rearrangement joins TRBV9 to TRBJ1-2; D remains ambiguous. This CDR3 region has 15 residues. Germline CDR1 and CDR2: SGDLS and YYNGEE. V gave up 0 bases and J gave up 4 bases, with 13 bases separating them. This CDR3 is CASSVAEIGSYGYTF. CDR3 coding DNA: TGTGCCAGCAGCGTAGCGGAAATAGGCTCCTATGGCTACACCTTC.

This chain links TRBV29-1 with TRBJ2-1, with 8 bases lining up with TRBD2. CDR3 length: 16 amino acids. V lost 6 bases, J lost 1 base, and 11 bases stayed unmatched. CDR1 is SQVTM, CDR2 ANQGSEA, per germline. In nucleotides, the CDR3 is TGCAGCGTCTTAGACAGCGGGAGTAAGTCCTACAATGAGCAGTTCTTC. Its protein product is CSVLDSGSKSYNEQFF.

The chain couples TRBV11-2 to TRBJ1-2; D possibly corresponds to TRBD1 (5 bases). Germline CDR1 reads SGHAT; CDR2 reads FQNNGV. The CDR3 covers 15 residues. Trimming stripped 0 bases from V and 2 bases from J, with 10 bases between. The CDR3 reads CASSLEPDTNYGYTF. CDR3 in DNA: TGTGCCAGCAGCTTAGAACCGGACACAAACTATGGCTACACCTTC.

The rearrangement joins TRBV27 to TRBJ2-7, with 11 bases lining up with TRBD2. J gave up 7 bases and V 5 bases, and 13 bases lay outside the gene matches. This CDR3 comprises 16 residues. Germline CDR1 MNHEY, CDR2 SMNVEV (reference sequence). The CDR3 nucleotides read TGTGCCAGCAGTCCCCTATGGCTAGCGGGAGGTGAAGAGCAGTACTTC. Its protein product is CASSPLWLAGGEEQYF.

This clone showed up just once. The gene calls are TRBV7-9 and TRBJ2-1, with 9 bases identical to TRBD1. The CDR3 contains 15 residues. Per germline, CDR1 SEHNR and CDR2 FQNEAQ (reference sequence). The V segment lost 6 bases and the J segment 8 bases; nucleotides outside the gene matches: 11. The CDR3 reads CASSWWGQGIDEQFF. CDR3 bases: TGTGCCAGCAGTTGGTGGGGACAGGGCATCGATGAGCAGTTCTTC.

The rearrangement links TRBV11-2 to TRBJ2-7; the D gene is possibly TRBD2 (6 bases). The CDR3 has 15 residues. Germline CDR1 reads SGHAT; CDR2 reads FQNNGV. Trimming shortened V by 1 base and J by 3 bases, and 13 bases separated the two germline ends. The CDR3 sequence is CASSLGGEYGYEQYF. DNA of the CDR3: TGTGCCAGCAGCTTAGGCGGGGAGTACGGCTACGAGCAGTACTTC.

Details on this clone: Other DNA sequences in this specimen translate into the identical CDR3. The chain employs TRBV30 and TRBJ1-6, with unresolved D. Germline V gene data show CDR1 as GTSNPN and CDR2 as SVGIG (reference sequence). V lost 0 bases and J 10 bases, leaving 10 bases between the germline ends. The CDR3 is made up of 13 amino acids. The CDR3, as DNA: TGTGCCTGGAGTGTACTTGGGGAATCACCCCTCCACTTT. It yields the protein CAWSVLGESPLHF. Based on the CDR3 plus reference TRBV30 and TRBJ1-6, the full variable domain is SQTIHQWPATLVQPVGSPLSLECTVEGTSNPNLYWYRQAAGRGLQLLFYSVGIGQISSEVPQNLSASRPQDRQFILSSKKLLLSDSGFYLCAWSVLGESPLHFGNGTRLTVT.

The rearrangement links TRBV5-6 to TRBJ2-7; a weak D match, TRBD1 (6 bases). Trimming removed 4 bases from V and 4 bases from J, with 18 bases in between. This CDR3 is 15 amino acids long. Germline values: CDR1 SGHDT, CDR2 YYEEEE. Here the CDR3 reads CASSPIGAGDYEQYF. CDR3 nucleotide sequence: TGTGCCAGCAGCCCCATTGGGGCAGGGGATTACGAGCAGTACTTC.

V and J are TRBV6-6 and TRBJ2-3, with 8 nucleotides matching TRBD2. V was clipped by 5 bases and J by 1 base; unmatched bases: 5. Germline V CDR1 and CDR2: MNHNY, SVGAGI (reference sequence). There are 15 residues in the CDR3. The CDR3 loop reads CASSPWRGGTDTQYF. The CDR3 DNA is TGTGCCAGCAGTCCCTGGCGGGGGGGCACAGATACGCAGTATTTT.

The gene calls are TRBV7-9 and TRBJ2-1; D is possibly TRBD2 (6 bases). The CDR3 is made up of 14 amino acids. Germline V lookup: CDR1 SEHNR, CDR2 FQNEAQ (reference sequence). The V end was cut by 3 bases, the J end by 8 bases, with 14 bases between. CDR3 loop: CASSFGGAGYEQFF. The CDR3 DNA sequence: TGTGCCAGCAGCTTTGGAGGGGCGGGATATGAGCAGTTCTTC. The full variable domain, in which reference TRBV7-9 and TRBJ2-1 provide the parts outside the CDR3, is DTGVSQNPRHKITKRGQNVTFRCDPISEHNRLYWYRQTLGQGPEFLTYFQNEAQLEKSRLLSDRFSAERPKGSFSTLEIQRTEQGDSAMYLCASSFGGAGYEQFFGPGTRLTVL.

The chain couples TRBV2 to TRBJ1-1; D is possibly TRBD1 (6 bases). The CDR3 runs to 14 residues. With 6 bases removed from V and 5 bases from J, the gap between germline ends came to 16 bases. CDR1 and CDR2 (germline): SNHLY, FYNNEI. The chain's CDR3 is CASSPGGGGTEAFF. CDR3 in DNA: TGTGCCAGCAGCCCTGGGGGAGGGGGAACTGAAGCTTTCTTT.

This clone was counted between two and nine times. Other DNA sequences in the same sample also yield this CDR3. This chain links TRBV4-1 with TRBJ2-5; D call uncertain. This CDR3 is 13 amino acids long. Germline V gives CDR1 MGHRA, CDR2 YSYEKL. The germline V and J ends were trimmed by 0 bases and 3 bases, with 5 bases remaining between them. The CDR3 DNA reads as TGCGCCAGCAGCCAAGATACTGAAGAGACCCAGTACTTC. Translating it yields CASSQDTEETQYF.

The chain uses TRBV28 and TRBJ2-3; D tentatively fits TRBD1 or TRBD2 (5 bases each). Trimming took off 3 bases at V and 2 bases at J, with 9 bases between the two ends. CDR1 and CDR2 from the germline V gene are MDHEN and SYDVKM. This CDR3 has 14 residues. CDR3 coding DNA: TGTGCCAGCAGTTTCCCCGGGGCCACAGATACGCAGTATTTT. Protein: CASSFPGATDTQYF.

In its sample, this clone was seen a few times. This CDR3 is also generated by other DNA sequences in the sample. The chain couples TRBV5-6 to TRBJ2-7; unclear D gene. CDR3 length equals 13 residues. Germline loops: CDR1 SGHDT, CDR2 YYEEEE. The V end lost 1 base, the J end lost 0 bases, and 5 bases lay between the germline ends. The CDR3 here is CASSLISSYEQYF. As DNA, the CDR3 is TGTGCCAGCAGCTTGATCAGCTCCTACGAGCAGTACTTC.

This chain joins TRBV7-3 and TRBJ2-4; TRBD1 aligns across 7 bases. The CDR3 sequence is 16 residues long. Germline trimming cut 4 bases from V and 0 bases from J; bases unmatched to any gene: 6. In germline, CDR1 is SGHTA, CDR2 FQGTGA. The DNA of the CDR3 is TGTGCCAGCAGCTCGGGGACAGATCTAGCCAAAAACATTCAGTACTTC. Its translation is CASSSGTDLAKNIQYF.

The chain combines TRBV19 with TRBJ1-2; D is uncertain. Trimming stripped 5 bases from V and 2 bases from J, with 15 bases between. The CDR3 spans 15 residues. Germline CDR1 is LNHDA and CDR2 is SQIVND (reference sequence). CDR3 nucleotide sequence: TGTGCCAGTAGTCCCATGCTGCAATTGAACTATGGCTACACCTTC. It encodes CASSPMLQLNYGYTF.

This chain joins TRBV13 and TRBJ1-6, with 7 bases that match TRBD1. Germline V lookup: CDR1 PRHDT, CDR2 FYEKMQ (reference sequence). The CDR3 has 14 residues. V lost 2 bases and J lost 9; bases outside the gene matches: 4. CDR3 DNA: TGTGCCAGCAGCTTAACAGGGGCGGGTTCACCCCTCCACTTT. Translating it yields CASSLTGAGSPLHF. Full variable domain (remainder filled in from reference TRBV13 and TRBJ1-6): AAGVIQSPRHLIKEKRETATLKCYPIPRHDTVYWYQQGPGQDPQFLISFYEKMQSDKGSIPDRFSAQQFSDYHSELNMSSLELGDSALYFCASSLTGAGSPLHFGNGTRLTVT.

The CDR3 region has the DNA TGTGCCAGCAGCTCCTCCGCCTTACGTGGCTATGGCTACACCTTC. It specifies CASSSSALRGYGYTF. The rearrangement uses TRBV7-9 and TRBJ1-2; D not certain. This CDR3 is 15 amino acids long. Germline V gives CDR1 SEHNR, CDR2 FQNEAQ (reference sequence). The V gene lost 4 bases and the J gene lost 4 bases, with 16 bases spanning the gap.

The genes are TRBV27 and TRBJ2-1; TRBD2 agrees at 10 bases. With 4 bases clipped from V and 2 bases from J, the junction kept 5 bases outside the gene matches. The CDR3 is made up of 16 amino acids. Germline lookup yields CDR1 MNHEY and CDR2 SMNVEV (reference sequence). CDR3 residues: CASSSLAGAPYNEQFF. CDR3 coding DNA: TGTGCCAGCAGTTCCCTAGCGGGGGCCCCCTACAATGAGCAGTTCTTC.

The chain joins TRBV27 to TRBJ1-4, with 7 bases identical to TRBD1. The CDR3 consists of 14 residues. With V trimmed by 7 bases and J by 6 bases, 8 bases remained unmatched. The germline CDR1 and CDR2 sequences are MNHEY and SMNVEV (reference sequence). CDR3 region: CASKTRGTHEKLFF. CDR3 bases: TGTGCCAGCAAAACCAGGGGGACTCATGAAAAACTGTTTTTT.